Each of the 6 T cell receptor beta chains below was sequenced from the same sample in a study of CD8+ T cells in alopecia areata. Once RNA had been extracted, it was reverse transcribed into cDNA to act as the sequencing template. Generated by immunoSEQ multiplex PCR, the TCRdb table keeps only in-frame clones and is missing some. This table holds 170,000 or so clones, about 60% found once. The sample was CD4+ T cells sorted from blood, taken at week 0. The receptors shown here come from a human donor with alopecia areata.

Only a few counts were recorded for this clone. The rearrangement links TRBV12-5 to TRBJ1-4, with a tentative D call TRBD1 (6 bases). V was pared by 7 bases and J by 0 bases, with 24 bases between. The CDR3 has 19 residues. CDR1 is LGHNT, CDR2 FRNRAP, per germline. The CDR3 DNA sequence: TGTGCTAGTGCCCAGGGACATCGAGCCCGATATGCAACTAATGAAAAACTGTTTTTT. Residues: CASAQGHRARYATNEKLFF. Full variable domain (outside the CDR3, taken from reference TRBV12-5 and TRBJ1-4): DARVTQTPRHKVTEMGQEVTMRCQPILGHNTVFWYRQTMMQGLELLAYFRNRAPLDDSGMPKDRFSAEMPDATLATLKIQPSEPRDSAVYFCASAQGHRARYATNEKLFFGSGTQLSVL.

The gene calls are TRBV29-1 and TRBJ1-5, with D perhaps matching TRBD1 (6 bases). V lost 4 bases, J lost 5 bases, and 12 bases lay in between. The germline CDR1 and CDR2 sequences are SQVTM and ANQGSEA. The CDR3 is 13 amino acids. CDR3 region: CSVGGGRDQPQHF. DNA for the CDR3: TGCAGCGTTGGAGGGGGTAGGGATCAGCCCCAGCATTTT.

This chain connects TRBV6-6 to TRBJ2-7, with D perhaps given as TRBD1 or TRBD2 (5 bases each). Trimming took 5 bases from V and 2 from J, leaving 16 bases between them. The CDR3 has 15 amino acids. The germline gives CDR1 MNHNY, CDR2 SVGAGI (reference sequence). The CDR3 DNA reads as TGTGCCAGCAGTGATTTTGGGGGTGTAGCCTACGAGCAGTACTTC. Its translation: CASSDFGGVAYEQYF.

The chain combines TRBV29-1 with TRBJ2-7; TRBD1 matches 9 bases. Germline values: CDR1 SQVTM, CDR2 ANQGSEA. J lost 1 base, V lost 6 bases, and 7 bases had no gene match. This CDR3 comprises 14 residues. The CDR3 region is CSVERQGGSYEQYF. CDR3 coding DNA: TGCAGCGTAGAACGACAGGGGGGATCCTACGAGCAGTACTTC.

CDR3 in amino acids: CASSQGQGFNYGYTF. CDR3 in DNA: TGTGCCAGCAGCCAAGGACAGGGGTTCAACTATGGCTACACCTTC. The chain combines TRBV4-2 with TRBJ1-2, with TRBD1 identical over 8 bases. Trimming took 1 base from V and 2 from J; bases not matched to a gene: 3. CDR3 size: 15 residues. Germline V gene sequence: CDR1 LGHNA, CDR2 YNFKEQ.

The J gene is TRBJ2-1, the V gene TRBV6-6; 8 bases agree with TRBD2. Germline CDR1 MNHNY, CDR2 SVGAGI (reference sequence). The CDR3 length is 16 residues. The ends lost 0 bases at V and 4 bases at J; junction bases unmatched: 5. The CDR3 DNA reads TGTGCCAGCAGTTACTCGGACGGGGGGGCGTACAATGAGCAGTTCTTC. Its protein is CASSYSDGGAYNEQFF.